These 5 T cell receptor beta chains originate from one sample sequenced in a study of T cells in women clearing cervical HPV infection. TCRdb keeps only in-frame clones here, not all; method: immunoSEQ multiplex PCR. The table lists fewer than 35,000 clones. The sequencing sample was made of blood buffy coat. These receptors all come from a woman between 18 and 69 years old with a cervical HPV16 infection that either progressed to CIN3+ or cleared (not recorded which).

Turning to this clone: The CDR3 end falls 3 residues outside the read, so it is completed with the germline J gene. The chain couples TRBV2 to TRBJ2-3; 12 nucleotides line up with TRBD1. The CDR3 has 15 residues. The germline V gene has CDR1 SNHLY and CDR2 FYNNEI. V lost 7 bases to trimming and J lost 1 base; unmatched junction nucleotides: 3. The part of the CDR3 DNA that was read is TGTGCCAGCAAGGGACAGGGGGCCGGCACAGATACG. This codes for CASKGQGAGTDT. The CDR3, in full, reads CASKGQGAGTDTQYF.

For this clone: The CDR3 is cut off 3 residues early in the read; its end comes from the germline J gene. This chain connects TRBV19 to TRBJ2-1; 11 nucleotides align to TRBD2. The CDR3 is 18 amino acids. CDR1 and CDR2 (germline): LNHDA, SQIVND (reference sequence). V lost 5 bases to trimming and J lost 2 bases; unmatched junction nucleotides: 11. The CDR3 sequence: CASSARTSGPTPYNEQFF. The CDR3 bases that were read are TGTGCCAGTAGTGCCCGGACTAGCGGGCCGACTCCCTACAATGAG.

In the case of this clone: The sequence runs out 3 residues before the end of the CDR3; the remainder is reconstructed from the germline J gene. The V gene is TRBV11-2, the J gene TRBJ1-2; D is possibly TRBD1 (6 bases). Germline assignment: CDR1 SGHAT and CDR2 FQNNGV. This CDR3 spans 15 amino acids. CDR3 in amino acids: CASSFSGGSYNDYTF. CDR3 DNA (partial): TGTGCCAGCAGCTTCAGCGGGGGCTCCTACAATGAC.

Notes on this clone: The read terminates 3 residues ahead of where the CDR3 ends, so the germline J gene completes it. The rearrangement links TRBV19 to TRBJ1-4; TRBD1 agrees at 7 bases. This CDR3 spans 15 amino acids. Germline values: CDR1 LNHDA, CDR2 SQIVND (reference sequence). The CDR3 reads CASSLGGAGANVLFF. The sequenced part of the CDR3 DNA is TGTGCCAGTAGTCTAGGGGGCGCTGGGGCCAACGTA.

For this clone: Coverage ceases 3 residues before the CDR3 finishes, and the germline J gene fills in the end. This chain connects TRBV5-1 to TRBJ2-7; maybe TRBD2 (5 bases). Trimming left V 4 bases short and J 6 bases short, with 23 bases between. The CDR3 loop spans 16 amino acids. Germline loops: CDR1 SGHRS, CDR2 YFSETQ. CDR3 DNA, as far as it was read: TGCGCCAGCAGCGCGTCGGGGAATTTCCCTAATAGCGAG. Translation: CASSASGNFPNSE. In full, the CDR3 reads CASSASGNFPNSEQYF.